This T cell receptor (beta chain) was identified during a study of T cells after yellow fever vaccination (dated by TCRdb to between 2018 and 2021). The study in broad terms: The SMART-Seq v4 Ultra Low Input RNA kit was used to prepare libraries from fractions with low cell numbers. Blood samples were taken at several timepoints before and after primary and secondary immunization, and bulk PBMC replicates and cell subsets were isolated. To track T-cell clones before and after primary and booster YFV17D yellow fever vaccination, bulk TCR alpha and beta repertoires were sequenced longitudinally. The cohort comprised two healthy male donors, one aged 18 to 29 and one aged 30 to 39 years. Study-wide conclusions, independent of this receptor: After the booster, most of the clones that had expanded following primary vaccination were detected again (roughly 97% of CD4 and around 90% of CD8), which suggests that memory was broadly maintained. Compared with the primary T-cell response, the secondary T-cell response was faster but weaker, reaching its peak on day 5 rather than on day 15. Because the study included only a couple of donors, the extent to which the findings can be generalized is limited. A small fraction of clonotypes appeared in both the CD4 and CD8 compartments, likely as a result of convergent recombination. Computational filtering was needed because FACS-sorted repertoires could contain abundant contaminating clonotypes from the bulk population.

TCR cDNA was synthesized by 5'RACE template switching, which introduced a universal primer site and unique molecular identifiers. Priming for cDNA synthesis came from both the TCR alpha and TCR beta constant segments. Two PCR steps were used to amplify libraries, with sample barcodes and sequencing adapters being added in the second step. Sequencing of the libraries was done on either Illumina HiSeq 2500 (2x100 bp) or NovaSeq (2x150 bp). For the original study's pipeline: Reads were demultiplexed and collapsed into UMI consensus sequences with MIGEC, and V(D)J alignment was performed with MiXCR. Clonotypes responding to the vaccine were identified with edgeR on replicate PBMC samples, with the criteria of FDR below 0.01 and a log2 fold change above 5 up to day 15. Each bulk clonotype received a CD4 or CD8 identity based on whether the sequenced CD4 or CD8 repertoire contained that clonotype at higher abundance. In-frame beta chains were kept once TCRdb had trimmed the public reads at Q25 with fastp and called clones with MiXCR. When rows share a CDR3 protein, they turn into one entry using the most common DNA and genes. TCRdb assigned the V and J calls; the authors' analysis was not used. The sample includes about 630,000 distinct CDR3 sequences, with about 12% observed a single time. The ten largest clones add up to just under 15% of the sample.

Details on this clonotype: Its antigen remains undetermined. Base qualities were left out, and no much larger clone turns up one base away.

Sample treatment or condition, as interpreted from the label and publication: live attenuated yellow fever vaccine strain. At each blood-draw timepoint, two biological replicates of bulk PBMCs were obtained. A standard Ficoll-Paque protocol was used to isolate PBMCs from peripheral blood. RNA was extracted with TriZol from bulk PBMCs, CD4 and CD8 fractions, and dextramer-positive and dextramer-negative fractions. Trimming costs V 4 bases and J 2 bases, and their ends lie 16 bases apart. Taken from the germline V gene, the CDR1 and CDR2 loops are SGHRS and YFSETQ. The CDR3 starts with the cysteine, ends with the phenylalanine, and has 16 residues. The entry retains the CDR3 DNA only, 48 bases that are in frame from base 1.

The source was PBMCs, collected on the day of the yellow fever booster vaccination. The receptor was derived from a man younger than 45 who received the YFV17D yellow fever vaccine. The chain is encoded by TRBV5-1 joined to TRBJ2-1; the D match is possibly TRBD1 or TRBD2, with 5 bases aligned in each. The CDR3 is CASSSREGRTYNEQFF. DNA sequence: TGCGCCAGCAGCAGCCGAGAGGGGCGAACCTACAATGAGCAGTTCTTC.